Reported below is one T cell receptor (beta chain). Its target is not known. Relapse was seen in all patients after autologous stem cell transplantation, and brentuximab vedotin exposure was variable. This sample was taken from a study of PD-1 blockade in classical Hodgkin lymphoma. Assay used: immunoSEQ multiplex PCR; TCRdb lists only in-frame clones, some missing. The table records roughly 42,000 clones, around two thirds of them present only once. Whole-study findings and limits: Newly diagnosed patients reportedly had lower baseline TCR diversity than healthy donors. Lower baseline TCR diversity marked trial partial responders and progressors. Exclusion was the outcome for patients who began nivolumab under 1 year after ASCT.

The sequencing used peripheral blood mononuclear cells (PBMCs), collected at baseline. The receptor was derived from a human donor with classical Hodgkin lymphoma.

The CDR3 reads CASSQTAAGRSYNEQFF. Written as DNA, the CDR3 is TGCGCCAGCAGCCAAACGGCAGCGGGGCGGTCCTACAATGAGCAGTTCTTC. The rearrangement joins TRBV4-3 to TRBJ2-1; 7 bases map to TRBD2. This CDR3 has 17 residues. With V trimmed by 2 bases and J by 1 base, 8 bases remained unmatched. Germline V lookup: CDR1 LGHNA, CDR2 YSLEER.